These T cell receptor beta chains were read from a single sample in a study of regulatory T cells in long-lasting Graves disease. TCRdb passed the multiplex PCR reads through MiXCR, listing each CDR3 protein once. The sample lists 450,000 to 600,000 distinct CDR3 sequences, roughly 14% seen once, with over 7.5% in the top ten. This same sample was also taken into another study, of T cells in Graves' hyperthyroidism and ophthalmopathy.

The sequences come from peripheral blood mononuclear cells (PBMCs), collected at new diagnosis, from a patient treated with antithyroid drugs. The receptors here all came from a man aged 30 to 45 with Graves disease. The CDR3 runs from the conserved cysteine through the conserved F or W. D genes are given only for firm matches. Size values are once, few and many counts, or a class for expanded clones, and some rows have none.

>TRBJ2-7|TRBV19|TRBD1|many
TGTGCCACGGGGACAGGGAGTGTCTACGAGCAGTACTTC
CATGTGSVYEQYF
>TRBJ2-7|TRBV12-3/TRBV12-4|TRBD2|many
TGTGCCAGCACTCGAGCGGGAGGAGTCCACGAGCAGTACTTC
CASTRAGGVHEQYF
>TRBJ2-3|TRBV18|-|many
TGTGCCAGCTCACCTCTTGACAGGAGGACAGATACGCAGTATTTT
CASSPLDRRTDTQYF
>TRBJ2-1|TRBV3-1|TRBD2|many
TGTGCCAGCAGCCACCCTAGCGGGAGGGCCAAGAATGAGCAGTTCTTC
CASSHPSGRAKNEQFF
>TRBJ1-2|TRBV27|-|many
TGTGCCAGCAGTTTAACCCCCCATAACACAGGGTGGACTAACTATGGCTACACCTTC
CASSLTPHNTGWTNYGYTF
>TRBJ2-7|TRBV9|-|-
TGTGCCAGCAGCCCAAGCCCCGGGACCTCCGAGCAGTACTTC
CASSPSPGTSEQYF
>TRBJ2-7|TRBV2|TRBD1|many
TGTGCCAGCAGTCCCGGGACAGGCGCCTCGCCCTACGAGCAGTACTTC
CASSPGTGASPYEQYF
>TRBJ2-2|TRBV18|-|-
TGTGCCAGCTCACCACGAGGGCTAGGGACCGGGGAGCTGTTTTTT
CASSPRGLGTGELFF
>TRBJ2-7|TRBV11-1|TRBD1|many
TGTGCCAGCAGCCTCAGACAGGGCGCCTACGAGCAGTACTTC
CASSLRQGAYEQYF
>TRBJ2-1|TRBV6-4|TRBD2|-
TGTGCCAGCAGTGACTCGGCGGGAGGGCACAATGAGCAGTTCTTC
CASSDSAGGHNEQFF
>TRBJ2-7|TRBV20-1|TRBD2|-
TGCAGTGCTAGAGAAGCACTACGACTAGCGGGAGGGCCTGGCGAGCAGTACTTC
CSAREALRLAGGPGEQYF
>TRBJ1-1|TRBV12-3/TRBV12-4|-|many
TGTGCCAGCAGTTTGGCATCAGGGACTGAAGCTTTCTTT
CASSLASGTEAFF
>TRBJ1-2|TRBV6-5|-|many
TGTGCCAGCAGTTACTCGTCACAGTTTCTTTATGGCTACACCTTC
CASSYSSQFLYGYTF
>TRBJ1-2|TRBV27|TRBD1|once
TGTGCCAGCAGTTCTGAGACAGGGGTCGGCTACACCTTC
CASSSETGVGYTF
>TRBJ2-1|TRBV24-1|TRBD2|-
TGTGCCACCAGTGATGAGGGACTAGGTTTTCTCAATGAGCAGTTCTTC
CATSDEGLGFLNEQFF
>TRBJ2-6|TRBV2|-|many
TGTGCCAGCACCCTACAGGTCTCCTCTGGGGCCAACGTCCTGACTTTC
CASTLQVSSGANVLTF
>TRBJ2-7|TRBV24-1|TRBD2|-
TGTGCCACCAGTGACCGGACTAGCGGGAGGCACGAGCAGTACTTC
CATSDRTSGRHEQYF
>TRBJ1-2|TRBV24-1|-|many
TGTGCCACCGAGGCGAGCTATGGCTACACCTTC
CATEASYGYTF
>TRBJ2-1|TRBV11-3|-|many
TGTGCCAGCAGTGGGGGGCGAGGAAGCTCCTACAATGAGCAGTTCTTC
CASSGGRGSSYNEQFF
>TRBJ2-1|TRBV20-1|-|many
TGCAGTGCTAGAGATTTCGAAATTAGCTCCTACAATGAGCAGTTCTTC
CSARDFEISSYNEQFF
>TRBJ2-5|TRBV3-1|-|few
TGTGCCAGCAGCTTAAGGGGTACCCAAGAGACCCAGTACTTC
CASSLRGTQETQYF
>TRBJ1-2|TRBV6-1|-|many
TGTGCCAGCAGTGAAGCCTGGGGTGGCTACACCTTC
CASSEAWGGYTF
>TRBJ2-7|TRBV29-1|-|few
TGCAGCGCTACGTTTTTGGCTAGCCGATCCTACGAGCAGTACTTC
CSATFLASRSYEQYF
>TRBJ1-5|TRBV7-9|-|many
TGTGCCAGCAGTTGGGTGAGCAATCAGCCCCAGCATTTT
CASSWVSNQPQHF
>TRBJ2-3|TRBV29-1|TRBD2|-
TGCAGCGGGGGACTAGCGGCAGATACGCAGTATTTT
CSGGLAADTQYF
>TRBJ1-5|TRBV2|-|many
TGTGCCAGCAGTGAAATGGGCAGAATCAATCAGCCCCAGCATTTT
CASSEMGRINQPQHF
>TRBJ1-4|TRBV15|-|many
TGTGCCACCAGCAAACGGCCAACGACTAATGAAAAACTGTTTTTT
CATSKRPTTNEKLFF
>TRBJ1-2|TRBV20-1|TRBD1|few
TGCAGTGCTTGGGGGACAGGGTACTTTGGCGGCTACACCTTC
CSAWGTGYFGGYTF
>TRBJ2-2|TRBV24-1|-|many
TGTGCCACCAGCAAGTGGTTGGCCGGGGAGCTGTTTTTT
CATSKWLAGELFF
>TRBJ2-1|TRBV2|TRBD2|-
TGTGCCAGCTTCGAGGGAGGGCCCCACAATGAGCAGTTCTTC
CASFEGGPHNEQFF
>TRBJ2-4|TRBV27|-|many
TGTGCCAGCAATCTCGGGACCATAGGGCTTCTAGCCAAAAACATTCAGTACTTC
CASNLGTIGLLAKNIQYF
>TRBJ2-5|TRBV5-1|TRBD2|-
TGCGCCAGCAGCGCGGGCACTAGCGGCGGGGAGACCCAGTACTTC
CASSAGTSGGETQYF
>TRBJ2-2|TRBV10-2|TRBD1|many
TGCGCCAGCAGGACCGGGACAGGGGCTAACACCGGGGAGCTGTTTTTT
CASRTGTGANTGELFF
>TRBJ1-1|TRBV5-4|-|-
TGTGCCAGCAGCTTGGCAGGGAGCTATGAAGCTTTCTTT
CASSLAGSYEAFF
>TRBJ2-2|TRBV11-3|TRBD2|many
TGTGCCAGCAGCGAGCGGGGCGGGGAGCTGTTTTTT
CASSERGGELFF
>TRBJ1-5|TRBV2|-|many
TGTGCCAGCAGTACAGCATCCTATAGTGGCAATCAGCCCCAGCATTTT
CASSTASYSGNQPQHF
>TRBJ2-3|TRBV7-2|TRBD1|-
TGTGCCAGCAGCTTAGTGGGGACAGGGGCTAACACAGATACGCAGTATTTT
CASSLVGTGANTDTQYF
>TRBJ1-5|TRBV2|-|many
TGTGCCAGCAAGGGCAGGGGTTCCTATAGCAATCAGCCCCAGCATTTT
CASKGRGSYSNQPQHF
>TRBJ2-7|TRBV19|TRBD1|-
TGTGCCAGTAGTCCCGGACAGGGAACCTACTACGAGCAGTACTTC
CASSPGQGTYYEQYF
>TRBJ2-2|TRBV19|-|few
TGTGCCAGTACCCTCCGCGGGGCGGCGAACACCGGGGAGCTGTTTTTT
CASTLRGAANTGELFF
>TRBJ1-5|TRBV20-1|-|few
TGCAGTGCTAGCCCGGGGAACAATCAGCCCCGGCATTTT
CSASPGNNQPRHF
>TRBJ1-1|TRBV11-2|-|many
TGTGCCAGCAGCTCCGAGGGGGGCACTGAAGCTTTCTTT
CASSSEGGTEAFF
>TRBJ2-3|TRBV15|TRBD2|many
TGTGCCACCAGCTTTCGACTAGCGGTCACAGATACGCAGTATTTT
CATSFRLAVTDTQYF
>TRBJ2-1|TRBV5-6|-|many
TGTGCCAGCAGCTTCTCCGGATTGGCGCAGTTCTTC
CASSFSGLAQFF
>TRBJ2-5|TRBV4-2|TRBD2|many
TGTGCCAGCAGCCTTCGGGGGGAGGGCCCGGAGACCCAGTACTTC
CASSLRGEGPETQYF
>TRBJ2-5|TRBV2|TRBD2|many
TGTGCCAGCAGTCCGGGACTAGGGTGGGAGACCCAGTACTTC
CASSPGLGWETQYF